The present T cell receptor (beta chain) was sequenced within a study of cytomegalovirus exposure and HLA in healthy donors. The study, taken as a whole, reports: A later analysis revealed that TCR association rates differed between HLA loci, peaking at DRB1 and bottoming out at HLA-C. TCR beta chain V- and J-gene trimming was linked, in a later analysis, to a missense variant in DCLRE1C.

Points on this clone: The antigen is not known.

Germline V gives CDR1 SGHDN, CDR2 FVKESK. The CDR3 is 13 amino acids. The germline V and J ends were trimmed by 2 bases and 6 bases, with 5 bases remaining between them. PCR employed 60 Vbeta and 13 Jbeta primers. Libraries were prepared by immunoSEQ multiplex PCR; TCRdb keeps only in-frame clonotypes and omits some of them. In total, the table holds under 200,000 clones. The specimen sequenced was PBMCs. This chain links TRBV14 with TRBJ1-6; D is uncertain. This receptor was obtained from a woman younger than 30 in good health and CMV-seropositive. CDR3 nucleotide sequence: TGTGCCAGCAGCCAACACTTTAATTCACCCCTCCACTTT. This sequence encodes CASSQHFNSPLHF.